Listed below are T cell receptor beta chains from one sample, sequenced in a study of CD8 T cells in Susac syndrome. TCRdb redid the calling of the immunoSEQ multiplex PCR reads with MiXCR, one entry per CDR3 protein. The sample holds around 95,000 distinct CDR3 sequences, nearly 97% seen once. Specimen: CD8+ T cells from PBMCs. The receptors come from a human donor with Susac syndrome. Both conserved end residues are part of each CDR3. D genes are given only for firm matches. Not all rows give a size; the values are once, few, many and, for expanded clones, a class.

clone_size: -; j_call: TRBJ1-5; v_call: TRBV9; d_call: -; cdr3_aa: CASSVESGHQPQHF; cdr3_nt: TGTGCCAGCAGCGTAGAATCAGGGCATCAGCCCCAGCATTTT
clone_size: -; j_call: TRBJ2-5; v_call: TRBV6-5; d_call: -; cdr3_aa: CASIQGETQYF; cdr3_nt: TGTGCCAGCATTCAAGGAGAGACCCAGTACTTC
clone_size: -; j_call: TRBJ2-7; v_call: TRBV19; d_call: TRBD1; cdr3_aa: CASSISTGGSYEQYF; cdr3_nt: TGTGCCAGTAGTATATCGACAGGGGGCTCCTACGAGCAGTACTTC
clone_size: once; j_call: TRBJ2-1; v_call: TRBV9; d_call: TRBD2; cdr3_aa: CASSPGTSGNEQFF; cdr3_nt: TGTGCCAGCAGCCCCGGGACTAGCGGCAATGAGCAGTTCTTC
clone_size: -; j_call: TRBJ2-3; v_call: TRBV7-9; d_call: TRBD2; cdr3_aa: CASSRSGGWTDTQYF; cdr3_nt: TGTGCCAGCAGCCGTAGCGGGGGATGGACAGATACGCAGTATTTT
clone_size: once; j_call: TRBJ2-7; v_call: TRBV2; d_call: -; cdr3_aa: CASSESRGTSYEQYF; cdr3_nt: TGTGCCAGCAGTGAATCGCGCGGGACCTCCTACGAGCAGTACTTC
clone_size: -; j_call: TRBJ2-1; v_call: TRBV5-4; d_call: TRBD1; cdr3_aa: CASSLGQGENEQFF; cdr3_nt: TGTGCCAGCAGCTTAGGACAGGGAGAGAATGAGCAGTTCTTC
clone_size: -; j_call: TRBJ1-1; v_call: TRBV29-1; d_call: TRBD1; cdr3_aa: CSGTTGATNTEAFF; cdr3_nt: TGCAGCGGTACGACAGGGGCTACGAACACTGAAGCTTTCTTT
clone_size: -; j_call: TRBJ1-5; v_call: TRBV4-1; d_call: -; cdr3_aa: CASSQGDNQPQHF; cdr3_nt: TGCGCCAGCAGCCAGGGGGACAATCAGCCCCAGCATTTT
clone_size: -; j_call: TRBJ2-2; v_call: TRBV20-1; d_call: TRBD2; cdr3_aa: CSARDLLAGTTGELFF; cdr3_nt: TGCAGTGCTAGAGATCTCCTAGCGGGGACCACCGGGGAGCTGTTTTTT
clone_size: -; j_call: TRBJ1-6; v_call: TRBV12-3/TRBV12-4; d_call: -; cdr3_aa: CASRGRRASGLINSPLHF; cdr3_nt: TGTGCCAGCAGGGGTCGGAGGGCCTCAGGGCTTATTAATTCACCCCTCCACTTT
clone_size: -; j_call: TRBJ1-1; v_call: TRBV6-6; d_call: -; cdr3_aa: CASIGSMNTEAFF; cdr3_nt: TGTGCCAGCATCGGCAGTATGAACACTGAAGCTTTCTTT
clone_size: -; j_call: TRBJ2-1; v_call: TRBV29-1; d_call: TRBD2; cdr3_aa: CSVGSLAGNEQFF; cdr3_nt: TGCAGCGTTGGTAGCCTAGCGGGGAATGAGCAGTTCTTC
clone_size: -; j_call: TRBJ2-7; v_call: TRBV11-2; d_call: -; cdr3_aa: CASSSLSSDSYEQYF; cdr3_nt: TGTGCCAGCAGCTCACTCTCTAGCGACTCCTACGAGCAGTACTTC
clone_size: -; j_call: TRBJ2-7; v_call: TRBV20-1; d_call: TRBD2; cdr3_aa: CSAGTSGSSYEQYF; cdr3_nt: TGCAGTGCCGGCACTAGCGGGAGCTCCTACGAGCAGTACTTC
clone_size: once; j_call: TRBJ2-3; v_call: TRBV7-3; d_call: TRBD1; cdr3_aa: CASSYSGTGGDTQYF; cdr3_nt: TGTGCCAGCAGCTACTCCGGGACAGGGGGGGATACGCAGTATTTT
clone_size: once; j_call: TRBJ2-5; v_call: TRBV20-1; d_call: -; cdr3_aa: CSAPGVETQYF; cdr3_nt: TGCAGTGCCCCAGGGGTAGAGACCCAGTACTTC
clone_size: -; j_call: TRBJ2-3; v_call: TRBV20-1; d_call: TRBD2; cdr3_aa: CSVGLAGPSTDTQYF; cdr3_nt: TGCAGTGTGGGACTAGCGGGCCCCAGCACAGATACGCAGTATTTT
clone_size: -; j_call: TRBJ2-7; v_call: TRBV19; d_call: -; cdr3_aa: CASSYADVGEQYF; cdr3_nt: TGTGCCAGTAGTTACGCGGATGTGGGCGAGCAGTACTTC
clone_size: -; j_call: TRBJ2-1; v_call: TRBV29-1; d_call: -; cdr3_aa: CSVPEKFF; cdr3_nt: TGCAGCGTCCCCGAGAAGTTCTTC
clone_size: -; j_call: TRBJ2-6; v_call: TRBV7-3; d_call: -; cdr3_aa: CASSGGESGANVLTF; cdr3_nt: TGTGCCAGCAGCGGAGGGGAATCTGGGGCCAACGTCCTGACTTTC
clone_size: -; j_call: TRBJ2-1; v_call: TRBV7-9; d_call: TRBD2; cdr3_aa: CASSSTGLANEQFF; cdr3_nt: TGTGCCAGCAGCTCAACAGGACTAGCCAATGAGCAGTTCTTC
clone_size: -; j_call: TRBJ2-1; v_call: TRBV4-1; d_call: TRBD2; cdr3_aa: CASSQSGGEREQFF; cdr3_nt: TGCGCCAGCAGCCAATCGGGAGGAGAGCGTGAGCAGTTCTTC
clone_size: -; j_call: TRBJ2-1; v_call: TRBV9; d_call: TRBD2; cdr3_aa: CASSVAASGRNEQFF; cdr3_nt: TGTGCCAGCAGCGTAGCGGCTAGCGGGAGAAATGAGCAGTTCTTC
clone_size: -; j_call: TRBJ1-1; v_call: TRBV6-6; d_call: -; cdr3_aa: CASSWGENTEAFF; cdr3_nt: TGTGCCAGCAGTTGGGGGGAGAACACTGAAGCTTTCTTT
clone_size: once; j_call: TRBJ2-7; v_call: TRBV3-1; d_call: TRBD1; cdr3_aa: CASRDRGNEQYF; cdr3_nt: TGTGCCAGCAGGGACAGGGGGAACGAGCAGTACTTC
clone_size: -; j_call: TRBJ1-5; v_call: TRBV9; d_call: -; cdr3_aa: CASSASSFEPQHF; cdr3_nt: TGTGCCAGCAGCGCCTCGAGTTTTGAGCCCCAGCATTTT
clone_size: -; j_call: TRBJ2-1; v_call: TRBV29-1; d_call: -; cdr3_aa: CSVPSGSAGNEQFF; cdr3_nt: TGCAGCGTCCCATCGGGATCAGCAGGCAATGAGCAGTTCTTC
clone_size: -; j_call: TRBJ2-7; v_call: TRBV5-4; d_call: -; cdr3_aa: CASREDGSYEQYF; cdr3_nt: TGTGCCAGCAGGGAGGACGGATCCTACGAGCAGTACTTC
clone_size: -; j_call: TRBJ2-1; v_call: TRBV4-1; d_call: -; cdr3_aa: CASSQVHRDDEQFF; cdr3_nt: TGCGCCAGCAGCCAAGTGCACAGGGATGATGAGCAGTTCTTC
clone_size: -; j_call: TRBJ2-2; v_call: TRBV29-1; d_call: -; cdr3_aa: CSVVGTDNTGELFF; cdr3_nt: TGCAGCGTCGTAGGGACGGACAACACCGGGGAGCTGTTTTTT
clone_size: -; j_call: TRBJ2-2; v_call: TRBV5-4; d_call: TRBD2; cdr3_aa: CASSLAGGGHGGELFF; cdr3_nt: TGTGCCAGCAGCCTCGCTGGCGGGGGGCATGGCGGGGAGCTGTTTTTT
clone_size: -; j_call: TRBJ2-2; v_call: TRBV19; d_call: -; cdr3_aa: CASLGGGGELFF; cdr3_nt: TGTGCCAGTTTAGGGGGTGGCGGGGAGCTGTTTTTT
clone_size: -; j_call: TRBJ2-1; v_call: TRBV5-4; d_call: TRBD2; cdr3_aa: CASSMSGGYNEQFF; cdr3_nt: TGTGCCAGCAGCATGAGCGGGGGGTACAATGAGCAGTTCTTC
clone_size: -; j_call: TRBJ2-1; v_call: TRBV5-6; d_call: -; cdr3_aa: CASSLLPDNEQFF; cdr3_nt: TGTGCCAGCAGCTTGTTACCAGACAATGAGCAGTTCTTC
clone_size: -; j_call: TRBJ2-7; v_call: TRBV2; d_call: -; cdr3_aa: CASSRGEQYF; cdr3_nt: TGTGCCAGCAGTAGGGGCGAGCAGTACTTC
clone_size: -; j_call: TRBJ2-3; v_call: TRBV6-1; d_call: TRBD1; cdr3_aa: CASSPNRQGTIADTQYF; cdr3_nt: TGTGCCAGCAGCCCCAATCGACAGGGAACGATCGCAGATACGCAGTATTTT
clone_size: -; j_call: TRBJ1-1; v_call: TRBV27; d_call: -; cdr3_aa: CASSSGLLNTEAFF; cdr3_nt: TGTGCCAGCAGCTCGGGACTTCTGAACACTGAAGCTTTCTTT
clone_size: -; j_call: TRBJ1-5; v_call: TRBV3-1; d_call: -; cdr3_aa: CASSNAGDQPQHF; cdr3_nt: TGTGCCAGCAGCAACGCGGGGGATCAGCCCCAGCATTTT
clone_size: -; j_call: TRBJ2-1; v_call: TRBV29-1; d_call: TRBD2; cdr3_aa: CSVPGHPGLEDSYNEQFF; cdr3_nt: TGCAGCGTCCCGGGACACCCGGGACTAGAAGACTCCTACAATGAGCAGTTCTTC
clone_size: -; j_call: TRBJ1-3; v_call: TRBV29-1; d_call: -; cdr3_aa: CSVTGTGSGNTIYF; cdr3_nt: TGCAGCGTTACCGGGACGGGCTCTGGAAACACCATATATTTT
clone_size: -; j_call: TRBJ2-5; v_call: TRBV29-1; d_call: -; cdr3_aa: CSVEQGPLLGTQYF; cdr3_nt: TGCAGCGTTGAACAGGGGCCGCTCCTTGGGACCCAGTACTTC
clone_size: -; j_call: TRBJ1-2; v_call: TRBV20-1; d_call: -; cdr3_aa: CSARTDGSDYGYTF; cdr3_nt: TGCAGTGCCAGGACGGACGGTAGTGACTATGGCTACACCTTC
clone_size: once; j_call: TRBJ1-2; v_call: TRBV19; d_call: -; cdr3_aa: CASSPRERAYGYTF; cdr3_nt: TGTGCCAGTAGTCCCCGCGAGCGGGCCTATGGCTACACCTTC
clone_size: once; j_call: TRBJ2-5; v_call: TRBV29-1; d_call: TRBD2; cdr3_aa: CSVGGLAGIETQYF; cdr3_nt: TGCAGCGTTGGGGGACTAGCGGGGATTGAGACCCAGTACTTC
clone_size: -; j_call: TRBJ2-4; v_call: TRBV6-6; d_call: TRBD1; cdr3_aa: CATDTGGQAKNIQYF; cdr3_nt: TGTGCCACCGACACAGGGGGTCAGGCCAAAAACATTCAGTACTTC
clone_size: -; j_call: TRBJ2-2; v_call: TRBV29-1; d_call: TRBD1; cdr3_aa: CSVPGQANTGELFF; cdr3_nt: TGCAGCGTCCCGGGACAGGCGAACACCGGGGAGCTGTTTTTT
clone_size: -; j_call: TRBJ2-1; v_call: TRBV7-9; d_call: -; cdr3_aa: CASSPTFDEQFF; cdr3_nt: TGTGCCAGCAGCCCGACATTCGATGAGCAGTTCTTC
clone_size: once; j_call: TRBJ2-5; v_call: TRBV11-2; d_call: TRBD1; cdr3_aa: CASSLGGQPETQYF; cdr3_nt: TGTGCCAGCAGCTTAGGGGGACAGCCAGAGACCCAGTACTTC
clone_size: once; j_call: TRBJ1-1; v_call: TRBV12-3/TRBV12-4; d_call: TRBD1; cdr3_aa: CASNNGQEGTEAFF; cdr3_nt: TGTGCCAGCAACAACGGACAGGAGGGCACTGAAGCTTTCTTT
clone_size: -; j_call: TRBJ2-1; v_call: TRBV5-4; d_call: -; cdr3_aa: CASSQAEPHYNEQFF; cdr3_nt: TGTGCCAGCAGCCAGGCGGAACCGCATTACAATGAGCAGTTCTTC
clone_size: -; j_call: TRBJ2-7; v_call: TRBV6-6; d_call: -; cdr3_aa: CASTLGAGASYEQYF; cdr3_nt: TGTGCCAGCACTCTCGGGGCGGGGGCCTCCTACGAGCAGTACTTC
clone_size: -; j_call: TRBJ2-2; v_call: TRBV29-1; d_call: -; cdr3_aa: CSVGHTGRTGELFF; cdr3_nt: TGCAGCGTTGGTCATACAGGACGCACCGGGGAGCTGTTTTTT
clone_size: -; j_call: TRBJ1-2; v_call: TRBV27; d_call: -; cdr3_aa: CASSSGPQVRGYTF; cdr3_nt: TGTGCCAGCAGTTCCGGGCCACAGGTCAGGGGCTACACCTTC